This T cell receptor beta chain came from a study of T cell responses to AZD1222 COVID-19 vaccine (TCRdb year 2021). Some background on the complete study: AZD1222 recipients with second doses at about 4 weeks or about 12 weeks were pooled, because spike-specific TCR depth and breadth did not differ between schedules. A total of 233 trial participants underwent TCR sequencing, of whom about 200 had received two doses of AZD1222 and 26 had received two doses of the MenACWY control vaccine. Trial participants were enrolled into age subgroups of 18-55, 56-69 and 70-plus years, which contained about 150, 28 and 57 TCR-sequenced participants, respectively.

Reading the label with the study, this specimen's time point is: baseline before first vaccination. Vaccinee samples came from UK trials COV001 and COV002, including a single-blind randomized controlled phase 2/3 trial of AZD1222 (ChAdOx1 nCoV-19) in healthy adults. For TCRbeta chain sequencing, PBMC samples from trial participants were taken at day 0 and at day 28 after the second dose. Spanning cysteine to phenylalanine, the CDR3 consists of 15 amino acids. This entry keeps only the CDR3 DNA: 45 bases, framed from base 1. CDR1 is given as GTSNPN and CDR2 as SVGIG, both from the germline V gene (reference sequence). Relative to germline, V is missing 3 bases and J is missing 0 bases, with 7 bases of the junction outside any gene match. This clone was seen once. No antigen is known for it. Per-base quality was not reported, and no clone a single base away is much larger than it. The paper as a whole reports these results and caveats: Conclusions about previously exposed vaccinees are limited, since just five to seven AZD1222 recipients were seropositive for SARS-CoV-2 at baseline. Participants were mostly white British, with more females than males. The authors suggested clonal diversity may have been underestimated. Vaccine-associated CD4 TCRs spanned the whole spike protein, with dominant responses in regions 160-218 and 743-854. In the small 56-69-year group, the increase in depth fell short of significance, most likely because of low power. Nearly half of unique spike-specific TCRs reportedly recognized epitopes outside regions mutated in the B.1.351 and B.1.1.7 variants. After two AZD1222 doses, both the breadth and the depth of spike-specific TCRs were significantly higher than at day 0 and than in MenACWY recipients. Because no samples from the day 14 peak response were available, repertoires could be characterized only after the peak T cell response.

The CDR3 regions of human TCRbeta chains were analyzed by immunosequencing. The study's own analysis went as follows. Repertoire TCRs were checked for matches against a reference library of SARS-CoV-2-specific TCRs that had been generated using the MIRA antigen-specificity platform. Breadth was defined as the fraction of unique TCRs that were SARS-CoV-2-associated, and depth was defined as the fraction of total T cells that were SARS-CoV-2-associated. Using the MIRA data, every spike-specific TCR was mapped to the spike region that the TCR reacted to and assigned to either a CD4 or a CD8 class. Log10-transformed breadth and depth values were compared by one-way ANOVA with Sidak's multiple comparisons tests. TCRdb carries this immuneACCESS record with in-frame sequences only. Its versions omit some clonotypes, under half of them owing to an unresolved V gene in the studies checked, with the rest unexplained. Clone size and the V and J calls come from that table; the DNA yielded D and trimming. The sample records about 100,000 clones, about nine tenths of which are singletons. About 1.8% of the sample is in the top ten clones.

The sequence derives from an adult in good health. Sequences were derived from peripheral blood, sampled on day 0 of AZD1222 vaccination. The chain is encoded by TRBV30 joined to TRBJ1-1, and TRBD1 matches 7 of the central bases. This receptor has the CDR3 CAWRGTDALNTEAFF. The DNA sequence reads TGTGCCTGGAGGGGGACAGACGCCCTGAACACTGAAGCTTTCTTT.